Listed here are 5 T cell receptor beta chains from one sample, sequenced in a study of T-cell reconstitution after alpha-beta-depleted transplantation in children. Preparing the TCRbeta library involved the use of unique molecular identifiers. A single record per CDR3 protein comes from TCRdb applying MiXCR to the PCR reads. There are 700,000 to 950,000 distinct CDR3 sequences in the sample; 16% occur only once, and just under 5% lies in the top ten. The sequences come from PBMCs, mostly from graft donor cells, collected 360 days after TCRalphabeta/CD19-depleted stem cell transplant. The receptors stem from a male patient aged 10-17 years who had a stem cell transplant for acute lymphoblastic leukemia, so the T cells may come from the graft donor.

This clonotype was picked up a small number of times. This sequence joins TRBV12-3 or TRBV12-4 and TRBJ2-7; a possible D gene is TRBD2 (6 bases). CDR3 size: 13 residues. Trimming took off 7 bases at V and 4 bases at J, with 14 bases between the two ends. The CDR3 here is CASTSDGGYEQYF. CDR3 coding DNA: TGTGCCAGCACCTCGGACGGAGGGTACGAGCAGTACTTC.

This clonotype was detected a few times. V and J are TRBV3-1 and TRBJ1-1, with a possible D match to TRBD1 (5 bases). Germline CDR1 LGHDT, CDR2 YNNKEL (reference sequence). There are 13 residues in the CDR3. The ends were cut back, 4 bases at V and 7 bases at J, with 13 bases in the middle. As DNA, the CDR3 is TGTGCCAGCAGCCTTCACGACAGACTTGAAGCTTTCTTT. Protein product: CASSLHDRLEAFF. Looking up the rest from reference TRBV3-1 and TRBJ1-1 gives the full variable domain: DTAVSQTPKYLVTQMGNDKSIKCEQNLGHDTMYWYKQDSKKFLKIMFSYNNKELIINETVPNRFSPKSPDKAHLNLHINSLELGDSAVYFCASSLHDRLEAFFGQGTRLTVV.

CDR3 DNA sequence: TGTGCCAGCAGTGAATGGGGACAGCACTCTGGCTACACCTTC. This codes for CASSEWGQHSGYTF. The rearrangement links TRBV25-1 to TRBJ1-2; 7 bases are shared with TRBD1. This CDR3 spans 14 amino acids. Germline V gives CDR1 MGHDK, CDR2 SYGVNS. V gave up 1 base and J gave up 7 bases; unmatched junction bases: 6.

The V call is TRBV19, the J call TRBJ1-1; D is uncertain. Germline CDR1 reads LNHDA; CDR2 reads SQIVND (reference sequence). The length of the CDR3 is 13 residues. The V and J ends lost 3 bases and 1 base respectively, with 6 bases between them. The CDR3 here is CASSIFGNTEAFF. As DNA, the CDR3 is TGTGCCAGTAGTATTTTCGGGAACACTGAAGCTTTCTTT.

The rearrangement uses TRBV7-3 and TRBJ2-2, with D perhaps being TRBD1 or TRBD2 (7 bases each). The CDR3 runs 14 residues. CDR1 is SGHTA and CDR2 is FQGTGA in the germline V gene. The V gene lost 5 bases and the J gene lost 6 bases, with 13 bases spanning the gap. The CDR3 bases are TGTGCCAGCAGCCCCAGGGGGGGTGCCGGGGAGCTGTTTTTT. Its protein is CASSPRGGAGELFF.